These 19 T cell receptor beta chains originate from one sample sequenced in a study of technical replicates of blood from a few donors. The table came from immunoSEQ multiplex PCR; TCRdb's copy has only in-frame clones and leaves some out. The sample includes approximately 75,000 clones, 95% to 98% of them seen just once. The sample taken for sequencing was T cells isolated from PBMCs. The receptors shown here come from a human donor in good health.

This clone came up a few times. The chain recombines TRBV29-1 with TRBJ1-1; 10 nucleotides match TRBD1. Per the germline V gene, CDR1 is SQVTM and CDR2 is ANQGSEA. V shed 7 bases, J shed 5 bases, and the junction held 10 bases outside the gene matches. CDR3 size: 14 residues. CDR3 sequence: CSAGTGAHRTEAFF. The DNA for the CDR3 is TGCAGCGCTGGGACAGGGGCACACAGGACTGAAGCTTTCTTT.

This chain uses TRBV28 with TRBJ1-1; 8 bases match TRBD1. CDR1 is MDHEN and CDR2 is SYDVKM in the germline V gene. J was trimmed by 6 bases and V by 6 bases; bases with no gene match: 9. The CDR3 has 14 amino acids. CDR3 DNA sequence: TGTGCCAGCAGCGAATTCAGGGGGCATCCTGAAGCTTTCTTT. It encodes CASSEFRGHPEAFF.

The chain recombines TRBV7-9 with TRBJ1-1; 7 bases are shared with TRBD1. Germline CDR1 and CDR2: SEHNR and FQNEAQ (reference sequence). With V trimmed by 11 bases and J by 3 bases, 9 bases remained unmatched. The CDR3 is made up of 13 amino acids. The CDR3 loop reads CAGRKGADTEAFF. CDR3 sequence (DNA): TGTGCCGGCCGAAAGGGGGCCGACACTGAAGCTTTCTTT.

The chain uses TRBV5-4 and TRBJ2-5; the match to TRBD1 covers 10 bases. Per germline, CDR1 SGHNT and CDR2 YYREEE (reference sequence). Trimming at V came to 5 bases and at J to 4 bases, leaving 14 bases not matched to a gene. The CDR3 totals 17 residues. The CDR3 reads CASRILGTGVGGETQYF. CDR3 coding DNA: TGTGCCAGCAGGATACTCGGGACAGGGGTAGGAGGAGAGACCCAGTACTTC.

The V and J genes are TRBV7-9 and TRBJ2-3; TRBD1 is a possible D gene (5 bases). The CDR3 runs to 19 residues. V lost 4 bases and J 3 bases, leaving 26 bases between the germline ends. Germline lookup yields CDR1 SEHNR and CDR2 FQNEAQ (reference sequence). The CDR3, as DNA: TGTGCCAGCAGCTATCTTTCGTCGGAGATCAGGGCTTCGACAGATACGCAGTATTTT. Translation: CASSYLSSEIRASTDTQYF.

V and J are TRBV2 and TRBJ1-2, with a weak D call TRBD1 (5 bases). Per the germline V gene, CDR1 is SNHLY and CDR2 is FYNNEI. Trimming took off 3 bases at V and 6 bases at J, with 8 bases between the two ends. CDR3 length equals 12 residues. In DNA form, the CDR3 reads TGTGCCAGCAGTGACAGGGCCGATGGCTACACCTTC. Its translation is CASSDRADGYTF. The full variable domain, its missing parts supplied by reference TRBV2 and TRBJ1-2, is EPEVTQTPSHQVTQMGQEVILRCVPISNHLYFYWYRQILGQKVEFLVSFYNNEISEKSEIFDDQFSVERPDGSNFTLKIRSTKLEDSAMYFCASSDRADGYTFGSGTRLTVV.

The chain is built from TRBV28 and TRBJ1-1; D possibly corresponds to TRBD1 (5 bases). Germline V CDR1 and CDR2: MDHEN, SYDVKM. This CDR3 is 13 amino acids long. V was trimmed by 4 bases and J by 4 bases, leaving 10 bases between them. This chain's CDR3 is CASSSGQGTEAFF. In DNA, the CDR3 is TGTGCCAGCAGTTCAGGACAAGGCACTGAAGCTTTCTTT.

The CDR3 nucleotides are TGTGCCAGCAGCTTAGGACAGGGGGTTAACTATGGCTACACCTTC. It yields the protein CASSLGQGVNYGYTF. The chain uses TRBV13 and TRBJ1-2; 8 bases are a match to TRBD1. The CDR3 covers 15 residues. The V and J ends lost 0 bases and 1 base, in that order; junction bases with no gene match: 1. CDR1 is PRHDT, CDR2 FYEKMQ, per germline (reference sequence).

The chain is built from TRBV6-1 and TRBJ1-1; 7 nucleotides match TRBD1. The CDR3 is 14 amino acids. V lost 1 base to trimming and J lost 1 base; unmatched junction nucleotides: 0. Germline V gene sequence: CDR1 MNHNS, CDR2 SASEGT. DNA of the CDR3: TGTGCCAGCAGTGAAGGACAGGGGAACACTGAAGCTTTCTTT. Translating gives CASSEGQGNTEAFF.

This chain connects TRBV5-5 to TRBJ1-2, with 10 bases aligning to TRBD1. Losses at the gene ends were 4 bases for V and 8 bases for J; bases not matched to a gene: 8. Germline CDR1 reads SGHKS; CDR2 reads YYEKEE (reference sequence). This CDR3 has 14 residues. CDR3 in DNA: TGTGCCAGCAGCCCAACCGGGACAGGGGACGGCTACACCTTC. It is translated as CASSPTGTGDGYTF.

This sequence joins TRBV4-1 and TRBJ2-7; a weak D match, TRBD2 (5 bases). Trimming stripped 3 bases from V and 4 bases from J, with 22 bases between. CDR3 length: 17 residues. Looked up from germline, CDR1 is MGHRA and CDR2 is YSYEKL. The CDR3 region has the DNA TGCGCCAGCAGCCACAGCTCCATCCCCCCTCGGGGTTACGAGCAGTACTTC. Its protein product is CASSHSSIPPRGYEQYF.

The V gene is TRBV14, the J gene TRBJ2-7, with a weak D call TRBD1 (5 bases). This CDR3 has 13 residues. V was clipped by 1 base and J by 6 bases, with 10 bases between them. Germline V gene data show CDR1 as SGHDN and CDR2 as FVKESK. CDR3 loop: CASSQARGREQYF. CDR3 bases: TGTGCCAGCAGCCAAGCTAGGGGTCGCGAGCAGTACTTC.

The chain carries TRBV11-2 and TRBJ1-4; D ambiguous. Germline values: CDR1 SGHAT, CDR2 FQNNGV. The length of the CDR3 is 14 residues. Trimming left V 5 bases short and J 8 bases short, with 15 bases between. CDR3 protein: CASSPLGREEKLFF. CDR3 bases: TGTGCCAGCAGCCCCTTAGGGAGGGAAGAAAAACTGTTTTTT.

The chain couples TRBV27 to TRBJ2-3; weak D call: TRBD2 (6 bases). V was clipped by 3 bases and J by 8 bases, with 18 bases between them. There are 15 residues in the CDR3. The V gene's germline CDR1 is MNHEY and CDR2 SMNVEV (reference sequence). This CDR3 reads CASSLVGGGTGTQYF. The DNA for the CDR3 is TGTGCCAGCAGTTTGGTCGGTGGGGGGACGGGTACGCAGTATTTT.

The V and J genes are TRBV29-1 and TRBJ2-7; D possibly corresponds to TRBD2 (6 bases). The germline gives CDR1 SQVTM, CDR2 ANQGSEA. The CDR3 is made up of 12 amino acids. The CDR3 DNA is TGCAGTTTTTCGGACTGGGAGGACGAGCAGTACTTC. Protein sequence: CSFSDWEDEQYF.

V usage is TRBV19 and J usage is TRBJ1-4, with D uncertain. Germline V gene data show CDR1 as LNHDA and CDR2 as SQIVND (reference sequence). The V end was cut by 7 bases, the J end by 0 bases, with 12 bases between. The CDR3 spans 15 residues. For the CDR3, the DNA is TGTGCCAGTATCCCCACTGATGCAACTAATGAAAAACTGTTTTTT. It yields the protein CASIPTDATNEKLFF. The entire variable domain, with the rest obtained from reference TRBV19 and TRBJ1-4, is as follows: DGGITQSPKYLFRKEGQNVTLSCEQNLNHDAMYWYRQDPGQGLRLIYYSQIVNDFQKGDIAEGYSVSREKKESFPLTVTSAQKNPTAFYLCASIPTDATNEKLFFGSGTQLSVL.

The CDR3 region has the DNA TGCGCCAGCAGCCAAGATGTTACAGGGCAAGAGACCCAGTACTTC. Residues: CASSQDVTGQETQYF. This sequence joins TRBV4-1 and TRBJ2-5, with a weak D call TRBD1 (6 bases). The CDR3 has 15 residues. V dropped 0 bases and J dropped 2 bases, with 10 bases sitting between them. CDR1 and CDR2 (germline): MGHRA, YSYEKL.

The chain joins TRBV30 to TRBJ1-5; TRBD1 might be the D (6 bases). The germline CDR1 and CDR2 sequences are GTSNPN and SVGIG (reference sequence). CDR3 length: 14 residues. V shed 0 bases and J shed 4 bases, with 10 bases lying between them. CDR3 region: CAWSVGGGNQPQHF. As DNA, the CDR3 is TGTGCCTGGAGTGTAGGGGGGGGGAATCAGCCCCAGCATTTT.

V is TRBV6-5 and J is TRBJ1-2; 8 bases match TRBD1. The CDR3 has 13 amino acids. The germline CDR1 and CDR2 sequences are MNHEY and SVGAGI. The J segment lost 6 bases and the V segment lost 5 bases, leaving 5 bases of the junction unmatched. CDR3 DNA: TGTGCCAGCAGTGCCGACAGGGGTCATGGCTACACCTTC. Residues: CASSADRGHGYTF.